The following is a T cell receptor beta chain sequence with its context. This CDR3 region has 14 residues. Germline CDR1 is WSHSY and CDR2 is SAAADI. These data belong to a study of T cells expressing NK-cell markers. For each CDR3 protein, TCRdb gives one entry from its re-call of the 5' RACE reads, without DNA. The sample includes about 460,000 distinct CDR3 sequences. This receptor was obtained from a woman aged 45-59 years in good health. The rearrangement uses TRBV10-2 and TRBJ2-1. What was sequenced was blood T cells: a sorted CD56 or NKG2C T cell subset, CD4+ or CD8+ T cells, or bulk PBMC T cells (not recorded which). The CDR3 protein is CASSEQGPYNEQFF.